The next 30 T cell receptor beta chains were all read from a single sample in a study of molecular identifiers for immune sequencing clone quantification. TCRdb analysed the PCR reads with MiXCR anew, one entry per CDR3 protein. Of under 650,000 distinct CDR3 sequences in the sample, 20% were seen once. The specimen was naive CD8+ T cells from blood, with Jurkat cell RNA spiked in. The sample's subset: FACS-sorted CD8+CD4-CCR7+CD45RA+ naive T cells. These receptors all stem from a human donor in good health. Some libraries in this study had Jurkat cell RNA spiked in.

Remarks on this clonotype: This may be a read error: a much more frequent sequence differs by one nucleotide. This rearrangement joins TRBV6-5 to TRBJ1-1, with D unclear. This CDR3 spans 14 amino acids. Trimming cost V 0 bases and J 4 bases, with 9 bases left between them. Germline CDR1 and CDR2: MNHEY and SVGAGI. In DNA form, the CDR3 reads TGTGCCAGCAGTTACTCCCCCATCGCCACTGAAGCTTTCTTT. Protein: CASSYSPIATEAFF.

This clonotype occurred many times. The V call is TRBV6-5, the J call TRBJ1-5, with D maybe TRBD1 (6 bases). CDR3 length equals 18 residues. V lost 6 bases and J 3 bases, leaving 24 bases between the germline ends. CDR1 MNHEY and CDR2 SVGAGI come from the germline V gene. Here the CDR3 reads CASRASAGTFTSNQPQHF. The DNA of the CDR3 is TGTGCCAGCAGGGCTTCAGCCGGGACATTCACTTCCAATCAGCCCCAGCATTTT.

The chain recombines TRBV6-2 or TRBV6-3 with TRBJ1-2; a possible D gene is TRBD1 (6 bases). V gave up 2 bases and J gave up 8 bases, with 15 bases separating them. This CDR3 contains 14 residues. Germline assignment: CDR1 MNHEY and CDR2 SVGEGT. The CDR3 sequence is CASSYVGQTRGYTF. The CDR3 DNA reads TGTGCCAGCAGTTACGTTGGACAGACTAGGGGCTACACCTTC.

In its sample, this clonotype was seen a few times. A single base separates this from a much larger clone, so it may be a read error. This sequence joins TRBV20-1 and TRBJ1-5; D may be TRBD1 (6 bases). This CDR3 spans 16 amino acids. Trimming removed 5 bases from V and 5 bases from J, with 22 bases in between. Germline V gene sequence: CDR1 DFQATT, CDR2 SNEGSKA (reference sequence). DNA for the CDR3: TGCAGTGCTGGAAAACCGGGACAACTGCCGGATCAGCCCCAGCATTTT. Protein: CSAGKPGQLPDQPQHF.

As for this clonotype: This may be a read error, as it is one base from a much larger clone. The chain combines TRBV4-1 with TRBJ2-3; D gene uncertain. Germline lookup yields CDR1 MGHRA and CDR2 YSYEKL. This CDR3 has 15 residues. The DNA for the CDR3 is TGCGCCAGCAGCCAAGATCTCAGACGCACAGATGCGCAGTATTTT. Protein product: CASSQDLRRTDAQYF.

To note about this clonotype: Being one base from a much bigger clone, this may be a read error. The chain links TRBV27 to TRBJ1-1; TRBD1 matches 9 bases. The CDR3 has 17 amino acids. Looked up from germline, CDR1 is MNHEY and CDR2 is SMNVEV (reference sequence). V shed 4 bases and J 0 bases; nucleotides not matched to a gene: 9. CDR3 amino acids: CASSSRGTGSMNTEAFF. As DNA, the CDR3 is TGTGCCAGCAGTTCACGCGGGACAGGGAGTATGAACACTGAAGCTTTCTTT.

Concerning this clonotype itself: A read error may account for a junction end that differs from germline. The V call is TRBV5-1, the J call TRBJ1-2; D is ambiguous. There are 16 residues in the CDR3. Germline V gives CDR1 SGHRS, CDR2 YFSETQ. DNA for the CDR3: TGCGCCAGCAGCTTGTCATCGGCACTAGATAACTATGGCCACACCTTC. It yields the protein CASSLSSALDNYGHTF.

J is TRBJ2-1 and V is TRBV19, with 12 bases fitting TRBD2. This CDR3 spans 18 amino acids. V dropped 10 bases and J dropped 0; count of bases not matched to a gene: 13. The germline V gene has CDR1 LNHDA and CDR2 SQIVND (reference sequence). CDR3 residues: CATSGTSGFSSSYNEQFF. CDR3 coding DNA: TGTGCCACCTCCGGGACTAGCGGGTTCTCTAGCTCCTACAATGAGCAGTTCTTC.

This clonotype showed up just a few times. A much larger clonotype is one base distant, so this may be a read error. The rearrangement uses TRBV4-2 and TRBJ1-2; D is perhaps TRBD1 (5 bases). CDR3 size: 12 residues. Germline CDR1 is LGHNA and CDR2 is YNFKEQ. The CDR3 DNA sequence: TGTGCCGGCAGCCAAGACAGAGATGGCTACACCTTC. It encodes CAGSQDRDGYTF.

This clonotype has a handful of counts. The CDR3 spells CASSYQLNRRDYGYTF. CDR3 nucleotide sequence: TGTGCCAGCAGTTACCAACTAAACAGGAGGGACTATGGCTACACCTTC. The V and J genes are TRBV6-5 and TRBJ1-2, with a possible D match to TRBD1 (5 bases). This CDR3 spans 16 amino acids. V dropped 2 bases and J dropped 3 bases, with 16 bases sitting between them. From germline, CDR1 is MNHEY and CDR2 SVGAGI.

About this clonotype itself: A much larger clonotype is one base distant, so this may be a read error. The chain couples TRBV6-5 to TRBJ1-4; D is possibly TRBD1 (5 bases). The CDR3 loop spans 16 amino acids. V dropped 2 bases and J dropped 7 bases, with 17 bases sitting between them. The germline CDR1 and CDR2 sequences are MNHEY and SVGAGI. The DNA for the CDR3 is TGTGCCAGCAGTTACGCTTTGGCAGGGTTACGTGAAAAACTGTTTTTT. Its protein is CASSYALAGLREKLFF.

In DNA, the CDR3 is TGTGCCAGCGGACAAGACAGCTCCTACAATGAGCAGTTCTTC. Translated: CASGQDSSYNEQFF. The chain recombines TRBV2 with TRBJ2-1; a weak D match, TRBD1 (5 bases). The CDR3 covers 14 residues. Trimming shortened V by 8 bases and J by 0 bases, and 11 bases separated the two germline ends. The germline CDR1 and CDR2 sequences are SNHLY and FYNNEI.

This clonotype was picked up many times. V gene TRBV19 combines with J gene TRBJ2-7; 10 bases agree with TRBD1. Germline CDR1 LNHDA, CDR2 SQIVND (reference sequence). J gave up 3 bases and V 5 bases, and 10 bases lay outside the gene matches. This CDR3 region has 16 residues. CDR3 loop: CASSEEGQGIIYEQYF. The CDR3 region has the DNA TGTGCCAGTAGTGAAGAGGGACAGGGGATAATCTACGAGCAGTACTTC. The full variable domain, completed using reference TRBV19 and TRBJ2-7, is DGGITQSPKYLFRKEGQNVTLSCEQNLNHDAMYWYRQDPGQGLRLIYYSQIVNDFQKGDIAEGYSVSREKKESFPLTVTSAQKNPTAFYLCASSEEGQGIIYEQYFGPGTRLTVT.

This clonotype occurred many times. This chain links TRBV18 with TRBJ2-1; D is ambiguous. Germline values: CDR1 KGHSH, CDR2 LQKENI. This CDR3 spans 15 amino acids. V was pared by 2 bases and J by 6 bases, with 14 bases between. The chain's CDR3 is CASSPISESRNEQFF. CDR3 sequence (DNA): TGTGCCAGCTCACCAATCAGCGAGTCTCGCAATGAGCAGTTCTTC.

The chain combines TRBV4-1 with TRBJ2-7; 7 bases agree with TRBD1. CDR1 is MGHRA and CDR2 is YSYEKL in the germline V gene. Trimming cost V 10 bases and J 3 bases; bases outside gene matches: 9. CDR3 length: 13 residues. The CDR3 bases are TGCGCCACCGCGAGGACAGGAGGCTACGAGCAGTACTTC. Translation: CATARTGGYEQYF.

This chain uses TRBV7-9 with TRBJ1-1; D uncertain. The V gene's germline CDR1 is SEHNR and CDR2 FQNEAQ (reference sequence). The length of the CDR3 is 12 residues. V dropped 5 bases and J dropped 3 bases, with 7 bases sitting between them. CDR3 sequence: CASSARDTEAFF. The CDR3 bases are TGTGCCAGCAGCGCCCGGGACACTGAAGCTTTCTTT.

Turning to this clonotype: A much more abundant neighbour one base away suggests this may be a read error. The CDR3 loop reads CSPTVRANTEAFF. CDR3 sequence (DNA): TGCAGCCCTACAGTCCGGGCAAACACTGAAGCTTTCTTT. The V gene is TRBV29-1, the J gene TRBJ1-1, with D unclear. V was cut by 8 bases and J by 2 bases, with 15 bases left in between. The CDR3 consists of 13 residues. Per germline, CDR1 SQVTM and CDR2 ANQGSEA.

The rearrangement joins TRBV19 to TRBJ2-7; D gene ambiguous. The germline V and J ends were trimmed by 3 bases and 3 bases, with 9 bases remaining between them. Germline CDR1 LNHDA, CDR2 SQIVND (reference sequence). The CDR3 loop spans 13 amino acids. CDR3 in DNA: TGTGCCAGTAGTATCGGAAGGCACTACGAGCAGTACTTC. This sequence encodes CASSIGRHYEQYF.

This clonotype has only one observation. The final CDR3 position lacks the conserved phenylalanine or tryptophan, pointing to a likely read error. The V call is TRBV12-3 or TRBV12-4, the J call TRBJ2-5, with no clear D. Trimming pared 6 bases from V and 5 bases from J, leaving 13 bases between. The CDR3 contains 13 residues. For the CDR3, the DNA is TGTGCCAGCAGCTTCTTTAGTTCGGAGACCCAGTACTAC. It is translated as CASSFFSSETQYY.

This chain links TRBV4-1 with TRBJ1-1, with D tentatively TRBD1 (6 bases). The V and J ends lost 0 bases and 1 base respectively, with 15 bases between them. There are 17 residues in the CDR3. CDR1 MGHRA and CDR2 YSYEKL come from the germline V gene. CDR3 sequence (DNA): TGCGCCAGCAGCCAAGAGGGTCCGGGGGCCTGGAACACTGAAGCTTTCTTT. Translating it yields CASSQEGPGAWNTEAFF.

At least ten counts were recorded for this clonotype. The chain couples TRBV4-3 to TRBJ1-2, with D maybe TRBD1 (6 bases). V lost 3 bases to trimming and J lost 6 bases, with 17 bases between them. Germline V CDR1 and CDR2: LGHNA, YSLEER. The CDR3 runs 15 residues. CDR3 in amino acids: CASSQDRDIDNGYTF. The CDR3 DNA reads TGCGCCAGCAGCCAGGACCGGGACATCGACAATGGCTACACCTTC.

This clonotype was seen a handful of times. The V call is TRBV24-1, the J call TRBJ2-1; 12 bases line up with TRBD2. With V trimmed by 3 bases and J by 8 bases, 4 bases remained unmatched. This CDR3 contains 15 residues. CDR1 KGHDR and CDR2 SFDVKD come from the germline V gene. CDR3 sequence (DNA): TGTGCCACCAGTGATAGGAGACTAGCGGGAGATGAGCAGTTCTTC. It specifies CATSDRRLAGDEQFF.

This clonotype has at least ten counts. V and J are TRBV6-6 and TRBJ2-2; 9 bases map to TRBD2. The CDR3 length is 15 residues. V gave up 8 bases and J gave up 4 bases; unmatched junction bases: 8. CDR1 is MNHNY, CDR2 SVGAGI, per germline (reference sequence). The CDR3 DNA is TGTGCCAGCTATCCTAGCGGGAAGGGCACCGGGGAGCTGTTTTTT. This encodes CASYPSGKGTGELFF.

The rearrangement joins TRBV2 to TRBJ2-2; 8 bases line up with TRBD1. Germline CDR1 SNHLY, CDR2 FYNNEI. This CDR3 has 18 amino acids. J was trimmed by 5 bases and V by 6 bases; bases with no gene match: 17. The CDR3 is CASSDRGQAFLGTGELFF. The CDR3 bases are TGTGCCAGCAGCGACAGGGGACAGGCCTTTTTGGGGACCGGGGAGCTGTTTTTT.

This clonotype was seen ten or more times. This sequence joins TRBV4-3 and TRBJ2-5; D possibly corresponds to TRBD1 (5 bases). This CDR3 contains 15 residues. Trimming cost V 0 bases and J 3 bases, with 11 bases left between them. Germline V lookup: CDR1 LGHNA, CDR2 YSLEER. This CDR3 reads CASSQDTGREETQYF. For the CDR3, the DNA is TGCGCCAGCAGCCAAGATACAGGACGTGAAGAGACCCAGTACTTC.

The V gene is TRBV19, the J gene TRBJ2-7; D ambiguous. CDR1 is LNHDA and CDR2 is SQIVND in the germline V gene (reference sequence). CDR3 length: 14 amino acids. The V and J ends lost 7 bases and 5 bases respectively, with 18 bases between them. CDR3 sequence (DNA): TGTGCCAGTACATCCGGGCCGAAACCCCACGAGCAGTACTTC. Translating gives CASTSGPKPHEQYF.

This clonotype was seen many times. The genes are TRBV5-1 and TRBJ2-2; possible D gene TRBD1, 5 bases. V was cut by 2 bases and J by 5 bases, with 10 bases left in between. Looked up from germline, CDR1 is SGHRS and CDR2 is YFSETQ. This CDR3 is 14 amino acids long. CDR3 in DNA: TGCGCCAGCAGCTTATTCGACAGTACCGGGGAGCTGTTTTTT. Its translation: CASSLFDSTGELFF.

This clonotype has a handful of counts. The rearrangement uses TRBV10-3 and TRBJ1-2, with D perhaps matching TRBD1 (5 bases). This CDR3 has 14 amino acids. Trimming removed 3 bases at V and 4 bases at J, with 12 bases between. The germline V gene encodes CDR1 ENHRY and CDR2 SYGVKD. DNA for the CDR3: TGTGCCATCAGTGAAGGAGGGGTCGGCTATGGCTACACCTTC. Amino acids: CAISEGGVGYGYTF.

This clonotype was counted at least ten times. The CDR3 DNA reads as TGTGCCAGCAGCTCTCGCCCCAATGCGGGGGACACTGAAGCTTTCTTT. Translating gives CASSSRPNAGDTEAFF. The chain links TRBV7-9 to TRBJ1-1; weak D call: TRBD1 (5 bases). V lost 4 bases and J lost 3, with 18 bases in between. This CDR3 has 16 residues. CDR1 and CDR2 (germline): SEHNR, FQNEAQ (reference sequence).

Many counts were recorded for this clonotype. The CDR3 loop reads CASSPSFEQYF. The CDR3 DNA sequence: TGTGCCAGCAGTCCCTCTTTTGAGCAGTACTTC. The V and J genes are TRBV6-2 or TRBV6-3 and TRBJ2-7; D not resolved. Germline values: CDR1 MNHEY, CDR2 SVGEGT. Trimming took off 5 bases at V and 7 bases at J, with 9 bases between the two ends. The CDR3 is 11 residues long.